A selection of T cell receptor beta chains follows, all from one sample in a study of blood T cells in healthy people across ages. One entry per CDR3 protein results from TCRdb running MiXCR on the 5' RACE reads. The table has about 800,000 distinct CDR3 sequences, approximately 25% seen once. A further study also used this sample, focusing on T cells of mothers and their children.

Source material: blood. The receptor source for this set is a boy younger than 18 in good health. The CDR3 runs from the conserved cysteine through the conserved F or W. D genes are given only for firm matches. Some rows have no size entry. The others give once, few or many, or a class for an expanded clone.

-	TRBV9	TRBJ2-3	few	13	TGTGCCAGCAGCGTAGGTACTGGGGATACGCAGTATTTT	CASSVGTGDTQYF
TRBD1	TRBV20-1	TRBJ2-5	few	13	TGCAGTGCTAGAACCCCAGGGGGAGAGACCCAGTACTTC	CSARTPGGETQYF
TRBD1	TRBV3-1	TRBJ2-5	few	16	TGTGCCAGCAGCCAATGGGGACAGAGGTTTCAAGAGACCCAGTACTTC	CASSQWGQRFQETQYF
-	TRBV7-8	TRBJ2-3	-	16	TGTGCCAGCAGCTTAGTGCGGGGCCCTAGGGCAGATACGCAGTATTTT	CASSLVRGPRADTQYF
-	TRBV2	TRBJ2-4	few	17	TGTGCCAGCAGTGAAGGCGGTGGGCCTAGTCTTGAAAACATTCAGTACTTC	CASSEGGGPSLENIQYF
-	TRBV20-1	TRBJ2-3	-	11	TGCAGCGCCAGCCGAGCAGATACGCAGTATTTT	CSASRADTQYF
-	TRBV4-2	TRBJ1-4	-	16	TGTGCCAGCAGCCACCGGGACGCCCCAACTAATGAAAAACTGTTTTTT	CASSHRDAPTNEKLFF
-	TRBV29-1	TRBJ2-1	-	10	TGCAGCGTCCGGGGGTCTGAGCAGTTCTTC	CSVRGSEQFF
-	TRBV4-3	TRBJ2-7	many	15	TGCGCCAGCAGCCAAGCCCTAGGGAATCTCTACGAGCAGTACTTC	CASSQALGNLYEQYF
-	TRBV2	TRBJ2-2	-	17	TGTGCCAGCAGTGAAGTGGTCACTAAGACAAACACCGGGGAGCTGTTTTTT	CASSEVVTKTNTGELFF
-	TRBV7-2	TRBJ2-7	few	13	TGTGCCAGCAGCTTACTCCTGGTAGGTGAGCAGTACTTC	CASSLLLVGEQYF
TRBD2	TRBV7-2	TRBJ2-7	-	16	TGTGCCAGCAGCTTAGAATCGGGGAGGGAGGCCTACGAGCAGTACTTC	CASSLESGREAYEQYF
-	TRBV2	TRBJ2-1	-	17	TGTGCCAGCAGTGACTTTCCCCGTAGCCGGGGAGACAATGAGCAGTTCTTC	CASSDFPRSRGDNEQFF
-	TRBV9	TRBJ2-7	-	11	TGTGCCAGCAAGGACCGCTACGAGCAGTACTTC	CASKDRYEQYF
-	TRBV6-2/TRBV6-3	TRBJ1-5	few	16	TGTGCCAGCAGCCCCCGAGGCGGCGGGACCAATCAGCCCCAGCATTTT	CASSPRGGGTNQPQHF
-	TRBV20-1	TRBJ2-1	-	15	TGCAGTGCAACCAGAGTGGGGGGATCCTACAATGAGCAGTTCTTC	CSATRVGGSYNEQFF
-	TRBV6-2/TRBV6-3	TRBJ2-7	many	13	TGTGCCAGCAGTTACGGACTCTCCTACGAGCAGTACTTC	CASSYGLSYEQYF
-	TRBV7-9	TRBJ2-7	once	16	TGTGCCAGCAGCGCCCCCCTTGGACCGTTCTCCTACGAGCAGTACTTC	CASSAPLGPFSYEQYF
-	TRBV6-5	TRBJ1-2	few	13	TGTGCCAGCAGTTACGCAAATAACTATGGCTACACCTTC	CASSYANNYGYTF
TRBD2	TRBV7-2	TRBJ2-7	-	15	TGTGCCAGCAGCAACGGACTAGCCGCCACCTACGAGCAGTACTTC	CASSNGLAATYEQYF
-	TRBV4-3	TRBJ2-6	-	15	TGCGCCAGCAGCCAAGATCGTGGAGGGGCCGACGTCCTGACTTTC	CASSQDRGGADVLTF
-	TRBV29-1	TRBJ2-6	few	13	TGCAGCGTTGTAGGCTCTGGGGCCAACGTCCTGACTTTC	CSVVGSGANVLTF
-	TRBV7-9	TRBJ2-7	-	15	TGTGCCAGCAGCTCGGCGGGGGCATACAGCCACGAGCAGTACTTC	CASSSAGAYSHEQYF
-	TRBV9	TRBJ2-7	few	13	TGTGCCAGCAGCGTCCACAGAGTCTACGAGCAGTACTTC	CASSVHRVYEQYF
-	TRBV14	TRBJ2-1	-	15	TGTGCCAGCAGCCACAGCGGGCGCTCCTACAATGAACAGTTCTTC	CASSHSGRSYNEQFF
TRBD2	TRBV4-3	TRBJ2-1	few	17	TGCGCCAGCAGCCGCCAACGTAGCGGGGGGCCATACAATGAGCAGTTCTTC	CASSRQRSGGPYNEQFF
-	TRBV28	TRBJ1-4	-	14	TGTGCCAGCAGTTTATCACACCCGGACGGAAAACTGTTTTTT	CASSLSHPDGKLFF
-	TRBV12-3/TRBV12-4	TRBJ1-5	-	14	TGTGCCAGCAGTGAGGGGATGAGCAATCAGCCCCAGCATTTT	CASSEGMSNQPQHF
-	TRBV28	TRBJ2-7	-	14	TGTGCCAGCAGTCCCTTTACAGGGCACTACGAGCAGTACTTC	CASSPFTGHYEQYF
-	TRBV4-2	TRBJ1-2	few	15	TGTGCCTGCAGCCAAGAGTACGGGGGCGGGTATGGCTACACCTTC	CACSQEYGGGYGYTF
-	TRBV21-1	TRBJ2-7	-	14	TGTGCCAGCAGCAACCCCAGGGTCGGAAACGAGCAGTACTTC	CASSNPRVGNEQYF
TRBD2	TRBV6-5	TRBJ2-3	few	14	TGTGCCAGCAGTTACACTAGCGAGGCAGATACGCAGTATTTT	CASSYTSEADTQYF
TRBD1	TRBV11-3	TRBJ2-1	-	13	TGTGCCAGCAGCCAGAACAGGGGCAGTGAGCAGTTCTTC	CASSQNRGSEQFF
-	TRBV29-1	TRBJ2-1	few	9	TGCAGCGTCGAATTGAAGCAGTTCTTC	CSVELKQFF